This T cell receptor beta chain was recovered during a study of cytomegalovirus exposure and HLA in healthy donors. Study conclusions and caveats: Associated with cytomegalovirus, according to the listing, were some 180 TCR beta chains. A previous analysis found most TCR beta V segments productive roughly 90% or roughly 30% of the time. For TCR beta chains, V- and J-gene trimming was later linked to a missense DCLRE1C variant.

In the case of this clone: Its antigen is undetermined.

With 60 Vbeta and 13 Jbeta primers, the PCR was carried out. Using immunoSEQ multiplex PCR, the repertoire was profiled, and TCRdb retains in-frame clones only, with some absent. The table has about 160,000 clones, roughly 82% seen once. V was pared by 2 bases and J by 3 bases, with 10 bases between. CDR3 length: 15 amino acids. Germline loops: CDR1 MDHEN, CDR2 SYDVKM. This sequence originates from a man aged 45-60 years in good health and CMV-seropositive. The chain combines TRBV28 with TRBJ1-4, with a tentative D call TRBD1 (6 bases). Sequencing was carried out using PBMCs. CDR3: CASSLGGLANEKLFF. The CDR3 bases are TGTGCCAGCAGTTTAGGGGGCTTAGCTAATGAAAAACTGTTTTTT.